Listed below are T cell receptor beta chains from one sample, sequenced in a study of OX40 agonist ivuxolimab in advanced cancers. Sequencing used immunoSEQ multiplex PCR; TCRdb keeps in-frame clones, though not all of them. The data show tens of thousands of clones, with approximately 84% seen just once and under 8% held by the top ten. The sequenced sample was CD4+ or CD8+ T cells sorted from blood, obtained in a trial of the OX40 agonist ivuxolimab. These TCRs come from an adult with an advanced solid tumor such as melanoma, head and neck, liver or kidney cancer. Each CDR3 is given with its conserved first and last residue. Fields, in order: J gene, V gene, clone size, D gene, CDR3 length, CDR3 DNA, CDR3 protein. D genes are given only for firm matches. Size values are once, few and many counts, or a class for expanded clones, and some rows have none.

J gene: TRBJ1-1
V gene: TRBV5-6
clone size: NA
D gene: NA
CDR3 length: 14
CDR3 DNA: TGTGCCAGCAGCTTGAGAGGAATCCGGACTGAAGCTTTCTTT
CDR3 protein: CASSLRGIRTEAFF

J gene: TRBJ2-7
V gene: TRBV4-1
clone size: NA
D gene: NA
CDR3 length: 18
CDR3 DNA: TGCGCCAGCAGCCAAGTCGCCGGCCTACAGGGCCCTTCCTACGAGCAGTACTTC
CDR3 protein: CASSQVAGLQGPSYEQYF

J gene: TRBJ1-2
V gene: TRBV29-1
clone size: many
D gene: TRBD1
CDR3 length: 14
CDR3 DNA: TGCAGCGTCAGCTCCTCCGGGACAGCATATGGCTACACCTTC
CDR3 protein: CSVSSSGTAYGYTF

J gene: TRBJ1-2
V gene: TRBV7-6
clone size: NA
D gene: NA
CDR3 length: 18
CDR3 DNA: TGTGCCAGCAGCTTATGGTCGGGTAGCGGTGGCCTCCGGGATGGCTACACCTTC
CDR3 protein: CASSLWSGSGGLRDGYTF

J gene: TRBJ1-2
V gene: TRBV6-1
clone size: NA
D gene: NA
CDR3 length: 14
CDR3 DNA: TGTGCCAGCAGGAATACGGGAAGAGCCGGGGGCTACACCTTC
CDR3 protein: CASRNTGRAGGYTF

J gene: TRBJ1-1
V gene: TRBV11-3
clone size: NA
D gene: NA
CDR3 length: 13
CDR3 DNA: TGTGCCAGCAGCCCGGCCGGGGGGACCCAGGCTTTCTTT
CDR3 protein: CASSPAGGTQAFF

J gene: TRBJ2-7
V gene: TRBV11-2
clone size: once
D gene: NA
CDR3 length: 12
CDR3 DNA: TGTGCCAGCTCCGGGGAGCCCTACGAGCAGTACTTC
CDR3 protein: CASSGEPYEQYF

J gene: TRBJ2-7
V gene: TRBV27
clone size: NA
D gene: TRBD2
CDR3 length: 14
CDR3 DNA: TGTGCCAGCAGTTTATCATCTAGCGGCTCCGAGCAGTACTTC
CDR3 protein: CASSLSSSGSEQYF

J gene: TRBJ2-2
V gene: TRBV30
clone size: once
D gene: TRBD2
CDR3 length: 16
CDR3 DNA: TGTGCCTGGAGCCCGCGGGGTGGGAGGGCTATCGGGGAGCTGTTTTTT
CDR3 protein: CAWSPRGGRAIGELFF

J gene: TRBJ1-2
V gene: TRBV7-3
clone size: NA
D gene: TRBD1
CDR3 length: 14
CDR3 DNA: TGTGCCAGCAGCTTACAGGGGGCGGATAGGGGCTACACCTTC
CDR3 protein: CASSLQGADRGYTF

J gene: TRBJ2-7
V gene: TRBV27
clone size: NA
D gene: TRBD2
CDR3 length: 15
CDR3 DNA: TGTGCCAGCAGTTATCGACTAGCGGGAACCTACGAGCAGTACTTC
CDR3 protein: CASSYRLAGTYEQYF

J gene: TRBJ1-6
V gene: TRBV21-1
clone size: NA
D gene: NA
CDR3 length: 15
CDR3 DNA: TGTGCCAGCAGCAAACGAAGGGGTCGGTATTCACCCCTCCACTTT
CDR3 protein: CASSKRRGRYSPLHF

J gene: TRBJ2-1
V gene: TRBV4-1
clone size: NA
D gene: TRBD2
CDR3 length: 16
CDR3 DNA: TGCGCCAGCAGCCAAGATAGGTCGGGAGGTTACAATGAGCAGTTCTTC
CDR3 protein: CASSQDRSGGYNEQFF

J gene: TRBJ2-7
V gene: TRBV7-2
clone size: NA
D gene: NA
CDR3 length: 12
CDR3 DNA: TGTGCCAGCAGCTTCAAACCAAACGAGCAGTACTTC
CDR3 protein: CASSFKPNEQYF

J gene: TRBJ2-5
V gene: TRBV12-5
clone size: NA
D gene: NA
CDR3 length: 15
CDR3 DNA: TGTGCTAGTGGTGCCGGGACACATCTTCAAGAGACCCAGTACTTC
CDR3 protein: CASGAGTHLQETQYF

J gene: TRBJ2-7
V gene: TRBV4-1
clone size: once
D gene: NA
CDR3 length: 17
CDR3 DNA: TGCGCCAGCAGCCAAGATACGAAGGGACGGCGGGTCCACGAGCAGTACTTC
CDR3 protein: CASSQDTKGRRVHEQYF

J gene: TRBJ2-1
V gene: TRBV25-1
clone size: NA
D gene: TRBD1
CDR3 length: 15
CDR3 DNA: TGTGCCAGCAGTGATACCGGGACAGGATACAATGAGCAGTTCTTC
CDR3 protein: CASSDTGTGYNEQFF

J gene: TRBJ2-1
V gene: TRBV30
clone size: NA
D gene: TRBD2
CDR3 length: 20
CDR3 DNA: TGTGCCTGGAGTGGCCGGACTAGCGGGATCCTACCTAGCTCCTACAATGAGCAGTTCTTC
CDR3 protein: CAWSGRTSGILPSSYNEQFF

J gene: TRBJ1-5
V gene: TRBV19
clone size: NA
D gene: TRBD1
CDR3 length: 17
CDR3 DNA: TGTGCCAGTAGTAACCCCCCGGGACAGGGAAGCAATCAGCCCCAGCATTTT
CDR3 protein: CASSNPPGQGSNQPQHF

J gene: TRBJ2-1
V gene: TRBV4-3
clone size: NA
D gene: NA
CDR3 length: 16
CDR3 DNA: TGCGCCAGCAGCCAAGTGTTCCGTTCCTACTACAATGAGCAGTTCTTC
CDR3 protein: CASSQVFRSYYNEQFF

J gene: TRBJ2-3
V gene: TRBV7-2
clone size: NA
D gene: TRBD2
CDR3 length: 16
CDR3 DNA: TGTGCCAGCAGTCCGATAGCGGGAGGGTCCACAGATACGCAGTATTTT
CDR3 protein: CASSPIAGGSTDTQYF

J gene: TRBJ1-1
V gene: TRBV6-6
clone size: NA
D gene: NA
CDR3 length: 14
CDR3 DNA: TGTGCCAGCAGTAAACAGGGAAGGGGCACTGAAGCTTTCTTT
CDR3 protein: CASSKQGRGTEAFF

J gene: TRBJ1-6
V gene: TRBV5-8
clone size: NA
D gene: NA
CDR3 length: 15
CDR3 DNA: TGTGCCAGCAGCTCCCAAACGGCAGGCCATTCACCCCTCCACTTT
CDR3 protein: CASSSQTAGHSPLHF

J gene: TRBJ2-7
V gene: TRBV6-6
clone size: NA
D gene: TRBD1
CDR3 length: 13
CDR3 DNA: TGTGCCAGCAGTCACCAGGGGGTATACGAGCAGTACTTC
CDR3 protein: CASSHQGVYEQYF

J gene: TRBJ2-7
V gene: TRBV7-6
clone size: NA
D gene: NA
CDR3 length: 14
CDR3 DNA: TGTGCCAGCAGCTTAGTAGCGGAGGGGTACGAGCAGTACTTC
CDR3 protein: CASSLVAEGYEQYF

J gene: TRBJ2-3
V gene: TRBV2
clone size: NA
D gene: NA
CDR3 length: 13
CDR3 DNA: TGTGCCAGCAGTCAAAACCCATCAGATACGCAGTATTTT
CDR3 protein: CASSQNPSDTQYF

J gene: TRBJ1-6
V gene: TRBV2
clone size: NA
D gene: TRBD1
CDR3 length: 16
CDR3 DNA: TGTGCCAGCAGTGGGACAGGGGCGAATCATAATTCACCCCTCCACTTT
CDR3 protein: CASSGTGANHNSPLHF

J gene: TRBJ2-3
V gene: TRBV10-3
clone size: NA
D gene: NA
CDR3 length: 13
CDR3 DNA: TGTGCCATCAGTGAGGATCCGAGGGATACGCAGTATTTT
CDR3 protein: CAISEDPRDTQYF

J gene: TRBJ1-5
V gene: TRBV19
clone size: NA
D gene: NA
CDR3 length: 16
CDR3 DNA: TGTGCCAGTAGTACCCCGAGAGGGCTGAAGGGACAGCCCCAGCATTTT
CDR3 protein: CASSTPRGLKGQPQHF

J gene: TRBJ1-4
V gene: TRBV19
clone size: NA
D gene: TRBD1
CDR3 length: 14
CDR3 DNA: TGTGCCAGTAGTGAGCTGACAGGGGGCAAAGAACTGTTTTTT
CDR3 protein: CASSELTGGKELFF

J gene: TRBJ2-1
V gene: TRBV19
clone size: NA
D gene: TRBD2
CDR3 length: 15
CDR3 DNA: TGTGCCAGTAGTTTGCAGGGACTAGCCGGGAATGAGCAGTTCTTC
CDR3 protein: CASSLQGLAGNEQFF

J gene: TRBJ1-2
V gene: TRBV19
clone size: NA
D gene: NA
CDR3 length: 14
CDR3 DNA: TGTGCCAGTAGTAACCGGGAATTTTCCTATGGCTACACCTTC
CDR3 protein: CASSNREFSYGYTF

J gene: TRBJ2-1
V gene: TRBV11-3
clone size: NA
D gene: NA
CDR3 length: 11
CDR3 DNA: TGTGCCAGCGGCCTCGACAATGAGCAGTTCTTC
CDR3 protein: CASGLDNEQFF

J gene: TRBJ1-3
V gene: TRBV10-2
clone size: NA
D gene: TRBD1
CDR3 length: 15
CDR3 DNA: TGCGCCAGTCGGACCGGGACAGGGAATGGAAACACCATATATTTT
CDR3 protein: CASRTGTGNGNTIYF

J gene: TRBJ1-2
V gene: TRBV27
clone size: NA
D gene: NA
CDR3 length: 19
CDR3 DNA: TGTGCCAGCAGTCCGGGGCCAGTTAAGACCTTCTCCTTAACTTATGGCTACACCTTC
CDR3 protein: CASSPGPVKTFSLTYGYTF

J gene: TRBJ2-7
V gene: TRBV7-6
clone size: NA
D gene: NA
CDR3 length: 16
CDR3 DNA: TGTGCCAGCAGCTTAGGGGGGACGTCCCGGGCCTCCGAGCAGTACTTC
CDR3 protein: CASSLGGTSRASEQYF

J gene: TRBJ1-5
V gene: TRBV7-3
clone size: NA
D gene: NA
CDR3 length: 18
CDR3 DNA: TGTGCCAGCAGCTTAACCGCGGACAGTTGGGATAGCAATCAGCCCCAGCATTTT
CDR3 protein: CASSLTADSWDSNQPQHF